This T cell receptor (beta chain) was observed in a study of blood T cell repertoires in COVID-19 (dated by TCRdb to 2018 to 2020). Regarding the research as a whole: Samples covering the acute and convalescent phases of COVID-19 were provided by collaborators in the United States, Italy and Spain. The prospective study material was composed of cDNA or gDNA derived from T cells, B-cell-depleted T cells, or PBMCs. The dataset comprised deeply sampled blood TCRbeta repertoires from subjects exposed to, actively infected with, or recovered from COVID-19. A freely available public database, intended as a resource for researchers studying the immune response to SARS-CoV-2, is where the repertoires were released. Samples were obtained from the ongoing ImmuneRACE study (first 160 participants) and from about 1,300 subjects provided by 6 global collaborators. Nearly every sample came with metadata listing a de-identified subject ID, COVID-19 status, age in years and sex. Where HLA class I and class II types were available, the types were taken from metadata supplied by the sample provider, not from assay-based typing.

With regard to this clone: Its antigen is not yet known. It has no much larger one-base neighbor in the sample; base qualities were not kept.

V is pruned by 3 bases and J by 1 base, leaving 12 bases of the junction without a gene match. Looking up the germline V gene (reference sequence) yields CDR1 DFQATT and CDR2 SNEGSKA. The CDR3 has 17 amino acids, counting the end cysteine and phenylalanine. The retained sequence is limited to the CDR3, 51 bases, with the frame set at the first base. TCRbeta CDR3 regions were amplified from genomic DNA using the immunoSEQ Assay, a bias-controlled multiplex PCR. On the authors' methods: Within the assay, amplification of reference gene primers was used to estimate how many nucleated cells each sample contained. To quantify the absolute abundance of each unique TCRbeta CDR3 rearrangement, sequence reads were collapsed and filtered. For each sample, productive Simpson clonality was calculated by taking the square root of Simpson's diversity index across productive rearrangements. Sourced from immuneACCESS, this table was stored by TCRdb with only in-frame sequences that have V and J called. A share of the clones is absent; for the studies checked, an unresolved V gene accounts for under half, and the remainder has no known explanation. Clonal size and the V and J genes are those of that table, whereas D and trimming came from the DNA. The sample contains 240,000 or so clones, almost 85% of them found a single time. Over 1.5% of the sample is taken by the ten largest.

Whole blood was collected in K2EDTA tubes by collaborating institutions according to the institutions' own protocols. Collaborator samples were shipped for TCRbeta analysis as frozen whole blood, isolated PBMCs, or DNA extracted from either sample type. Broader findings and caveats from the paper: Clinical and demographic metadata were provided uncurated, with the amount varying by source and participant.

The sequencing input was peripheral blood. Recombination linked TRBV20-1 to TRBJ1-5; a stretch of 7 junction bases matches TRBD1. The sequence came from an elderly woman with acute or convalescent COVID-19. This receptor carries the CDR3 CSASSTTGEISNQPQHF. The nucleotide sequence is given as TGCAGTGCTAGTTCGACCACAGGGGAAATCAGCAATCAGCCCCAGCATTTT.